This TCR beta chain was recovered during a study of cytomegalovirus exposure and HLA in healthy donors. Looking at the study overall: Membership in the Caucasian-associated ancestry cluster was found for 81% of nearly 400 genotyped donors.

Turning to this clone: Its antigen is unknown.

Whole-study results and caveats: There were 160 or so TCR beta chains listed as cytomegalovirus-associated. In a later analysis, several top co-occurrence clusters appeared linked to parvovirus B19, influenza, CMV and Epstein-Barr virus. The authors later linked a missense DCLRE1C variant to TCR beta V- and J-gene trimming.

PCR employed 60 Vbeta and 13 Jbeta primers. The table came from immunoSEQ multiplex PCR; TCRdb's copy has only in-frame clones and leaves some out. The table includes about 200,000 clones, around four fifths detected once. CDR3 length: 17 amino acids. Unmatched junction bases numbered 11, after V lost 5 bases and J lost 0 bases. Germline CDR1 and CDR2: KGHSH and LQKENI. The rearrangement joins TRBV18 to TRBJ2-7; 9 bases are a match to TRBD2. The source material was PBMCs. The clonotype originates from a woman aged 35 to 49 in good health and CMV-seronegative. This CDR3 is CASSTLTSGRSSYEQYF. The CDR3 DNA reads TGTGCCAGCTCAACCCTTACTAGCGGGCGGAGCTCCTACGAGCAGTACTTC.